A single sample gave rise to the 14 T cell receptor beta chains below, sequenced in a study of blood T cell repertoires in COVID-19. This table comes from immunoSEQ multiplex PCR, and its TCRdb copy is limited to in-frame clones, with some not included. The table has a few hundred thousand clones, 80% seen once. Sequencing was carried out using peripheral blood. The source of these receptors is a human donor in a cohort sampled during active COVID-19.

This chain links TRBV10-3 with TRBJ1-6; D might be TRBD1 (6 bases). This CDR3 is 13 amino acids long. The V gene lost 5 bases and the J gene lost 9 bases, with 11 bases spanning the gap. Germline CDR1 ENHRY, CDR2 SYGVKD. The CDR3 region is CAISPGEGSPLHF. In DNA form, the CDR3 reads TGTGCCATCAGTCCAGGGGAAGGTTCACCCCTCCACTTT.

This clone was counted a few times. The rearrangement links TRBV5-6 to TRBJ2-7; 9 bases agree with TRBD1. The V segment lost 7 bases and the J segment 1 base; nucleotides outside the gene matches: 12. The CDR3 has 16 residues. In germline, CDR1 is SGHDT, CDR2 YYEEEE. The CDR3 loop reads CASEKGIQGASYEQYF. DNA for the CDR3: TGTGCCAGCGAGAAGGGAATACAGGGGGCATCCTACGAGCAGTACTTC.

The rearrangement joins TRBV14 to TRBJ2-3; D gene ambiguous. V lost 1 base and J lost 5, with 10 bases in between. This CDR3 has 14 amino acids. Germline CDR1 and CDR2: SGHDN and FVKESK. The DNA for the CDR3 is TGTGCCAGCAGCCAAGGCTTAACGGTAGATACGCAGTATTTT. This gives the protein CASSQGLTVDTQYF.

The chain recombines TRBV19 with TRBJ2-3; 7 bases are a match to TRBD2. The V segment lost 4 bases and the J segment 7 bases; nucleotides outside the gene matches: 11. Germline V CDR1 and CDR2: LNHDA, SQIVND (reference sequence). CDR3 length: 15 amino acids. This CDR3 is CASSTSRERGNTQYF. CDR3 nucleotide sequence: TGTGCCAGTAGTACCTCGCGGGAGCGAGGGAATACGCAGTATTTT. Drawing the rest from reference TRBV19 and TRBJ2-3, the complete variable domain is DGGITQSPKYLFRKEGQNVTLSCEQNLNHDAMYWYRQDPGQGLRLIYYSQIVNDFQKGDIAEGYSVSREKKESFPLTVTSAQKNPTAFYLCASSTSRERGNTQYFGPGTRLTVL.

This clone was counted at least ten times. The chain employs TRBV19 and TRBJ2-6; 7 bases map to TRBD1. There are 16 residues in the CDR3. With 6 bases clipped from V and 2 bases from J, the junction kept 7 bases outside the gene matches. The germline V gene encodes CDR1 LNHDA and CDR2 SQIVND (reference sequence). Here the CDR3 DNA reads TGTGCCAGTAGCATTCCCGGGACAGCTGGGGCCAACGTCCTGACTTTC. Protein: CASSIPGTAGANVLTF.

The J gene is TRBJ2-3, the V gene TRBV7-2; 10 bases line up with TRBD2. Germline values: CDR1 SGHTA, CDR2 FQGNSA. The V and J ends lost 3 bases and 0 bases, in that order; junction bases with no gene match: 6. This CDR3 region has 17 residues. CDR3 nucleotide sequence: TGTGCCAGCAGCTTCTTTCTAGCGGGGGCTAGCACAGATACGCAGTATTTT. The encoded protein is CASSFFLAGASTDTQYF.

CDR3: CASSPGRNQPQHF. In DNA form, the CDR3 reads TGTGCCAGCTCACCGGGCAGAAATCAGCCCCAGCATTTT. The chain is built from TRBV18 and TRBJ1-5; unclear D gene. Germline CDR1 reads KGHSH; CDR2 reads LQKENI. The CDR3 covers 13 residues. V was clipped by 3 bases and J by 4 bases, with 7 bases between them.

The chain recombines TRBV5-1 with TRBJ1-1; tentative D call: TRBD1 (6 bases). Trimming shortened V by 0 bases and J by 1 base, and 10 bases separated the two germline ends. This CDR3 has 15 residues. The germline CDR1 and CDR2 sequences are SGHRS and YFSETQ. The DNA of the CDR3 is TGCGCCAGCAGCTTGGCCGGGACATCGAACACTGAAGCTTTCTTT. Translated: CASSLAGTSNTEAFF.

This chain links TRBV20-1 with TRBJ2-1; 11 positions match TRBD2. The V gene end was trimmed by 3 bases and the J gene end by 4 bases; junction bases not matched to a gene: 11. Germline V gene sequence: CDR1 DFQATT, CDR2 SNEGSKA (reference sequence). This CDR3 is built from 17 residues. The CDR3 nucleotides read TGCAGTGCTAGTGGCGCCTTAGCGGGGGGGATTTACAATGAGCAGTTCTTC. It yields the protein CSASGALAGGIYNEQFF.

This chain's CDR3 is CASSQGAGSLMNTEAFF. CDR3 DNA sequence: TGCGCCAGCAGCCAAGGTGCAGGGTCCCTTATGAACACTGAAGCTTTCTTT. This sequence joins TRBV4-3 and TRBJ1-1; D possibly corresponds to TRBD1 (5 bases). Germline loops: CDR1 LGHNA, CDR2 YSLEER. V gave up 1 base and J gave up 0 bases, with 15 bases separating them. CDR3 size: 17 residues.

This chain uses TRBV7-8 with TRBJ1-2; D might be TRBD1 (5 bases). This CDR3 contains 17 residues. The V gene's germline CDR1 is SGHVS and CDR2 FQNEAQ. The V end was cut by 0 bases, the J end by 0 bases, with 14 bases between. The CDR3 region has the DNA TGTGCCAGCAGCTTAGCGGGCTGGGGGGAAACTAACTATGGCTACACCTTC. Protein: CASSLAGWGETNYGYTF.

CDR3 bases: TGCGCCAGCAGCCAAGATCCCGGACTCAACTCCTACAATGAGCAGTTCTTC. Translated: CASSQDPGLNSYNEQFF. The rearrangement links TRBV4-3 to TRBJ2-1; tentatively, D is TRBD2 (5 bases). This CDR3 is 17 amino acids long. The germline gives CDR1 LGHNA, CDR2 YSLEER. V lost 0 bases and J 0 bases, leaving 12 bases between the germline ends.

The V and J genes are TRBV5-6 and TRBJ2-1, with TRBD2 matching over 12 bases. The germline V gene has CDR1 SGHDT and CDR2 YYEEEE. There are 13 residues in the CDR3. Losses at the gene ends were 7 bases for V and 9 bases for J; bases not matched to a gene: 5. Here the CDR3 DNA reads TGTGCCAGCGGCCTAGCGGGGGGGCGTGAGCAGTTCTTC. It codes for CASGLAGGREQFF.

The rearrangement links TRBV5-1 to TRBJ1-3; 7 positions agree with TRBD1. The J segment lost 4 bases and the V segment lost 4 bases, leaving 8 bases of the junction unmatched. The CDR3 has 15 amino acids. CDR1 is SGHRS, CDR2 YFSETQ, per germline. The CDR3 is CASSLGAGQGNTIYF. DNA of the CDR3: TGCGCCAGCAGCCTGGGTGCGGGACAGGGAAACACCATATATTTT.